The T cell receptor beta chain under discussion was sequenced for a study of CD8 T cells in Susac syndrome. Study-wide results and limits: By the study's own acknowledgment, its TCR sequencing and HLA analysis included relatively few individuals.

Sequencing of TCR beta was carried out in blood CD8+ and CD4+ T cells. Negative isolation yielded CD8+ and CD4+ T cells; FACS enriched TEMRA cells. An input of about 0.45 to 1 ug of RNA was subjected to reverse transcription using random hexamers. Amplification of TCR beta CDR3 by immunoSEQ multiplex PCR spanned 54 Vbeta and 13 Jbeta. Using its own MiXCR run on the immunoSEQ multiplex PCR reads, TCRdb lists one record per CDR3 protein. Of about 300,000 distinct CDR3 sequences listed, roughly 94% are singletons. Turning to this clonotype: Its antigen is undetermined.

Germline V gene lookup returns CDR1 SQVTM and CDR2 ANQGSEA. The CDR3 has 11 amino acids. Trimming pared 7 bases from V and 1 base from J, leaving 7 bases between. The sample consisted of CD4+ T cells from PBMCs. The source of this sequence is a human donor with multiple sclerosis. The chain joins TRBV29-1 to TRBJ1-1; D unclear. CDR3 sequence: CSDGKNTEAFF. The CDR3 region has the DNA TGCAGCGACGGAAAGAACACTGAAGCTTTCTTT.